This T cell receptor (beta chain) was identified in a study of cytomegalovirus exposure and HLA in healthy donors. Points from the study as a whole: Donors belonging to an Asian-associated ancestry cluster reportedly showed fewer N-insertions in productive TCRs than the roughly 670-donor mean, according to what a later analysis found. In an earlier analysis, productive rearrangement rates for most beta V segments clustered near 90% or 30%. In a later analysis, specific HLA alleles were associated with 15,000 to 20,000 TCR beta sequences at a 0.05 false discovery rate.

Trimming shortened V by 1 base and J by 8 bases, and 8 bases separated the two germline ends. CDR3 length equals 11 residues. The germline gives CDR1 GTSNPN, CDR2 SVGIG (reference sequence). Amplification used 60 Vbeta primers and 13 Jbeta primers. Authors' processing steps: A later analysis tallied about 80 million unique TCR beta chains, some 12 million of them shared. Measured with immunoSEQ multiplex PCR; TCRdb has only the in-frame clones, and not every one. Clonal size and the V and J genes are those of that table, whereas D and trimming came from the DNA. The sample has under 110,000 clones, roughly four fifths seen once. The sample holds a few counts of this clone. Its antigen is still unknown.

The specimen sequenced was PBMCs. The TCR originated in a male donor in good health and CMV-seropositive. This sequence joins TRBV30 and TRBJ1-2; D perhaps matches TRBD1 (6 bases). CDR3 nucleotides: TGTGCCTGGAGTGAGGGGGGGGGCTACACCTTC. Its protein is CAWSEGGGYTF.